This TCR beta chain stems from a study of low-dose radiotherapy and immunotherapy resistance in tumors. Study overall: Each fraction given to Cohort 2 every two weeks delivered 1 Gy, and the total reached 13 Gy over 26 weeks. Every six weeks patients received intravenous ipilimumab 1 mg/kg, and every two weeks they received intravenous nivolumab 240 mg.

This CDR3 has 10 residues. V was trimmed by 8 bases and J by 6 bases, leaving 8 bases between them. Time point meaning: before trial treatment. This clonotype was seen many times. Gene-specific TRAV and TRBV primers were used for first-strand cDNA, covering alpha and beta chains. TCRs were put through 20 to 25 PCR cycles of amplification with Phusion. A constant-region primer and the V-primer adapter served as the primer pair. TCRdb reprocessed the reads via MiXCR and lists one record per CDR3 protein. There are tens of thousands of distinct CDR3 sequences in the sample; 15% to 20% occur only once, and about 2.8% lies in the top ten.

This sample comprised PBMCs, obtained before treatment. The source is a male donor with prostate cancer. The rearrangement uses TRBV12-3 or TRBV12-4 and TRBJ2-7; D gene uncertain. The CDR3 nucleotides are TGTGCCAGCGCCCGTCGCGAGCAGTACTTC. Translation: CASARREQYF.